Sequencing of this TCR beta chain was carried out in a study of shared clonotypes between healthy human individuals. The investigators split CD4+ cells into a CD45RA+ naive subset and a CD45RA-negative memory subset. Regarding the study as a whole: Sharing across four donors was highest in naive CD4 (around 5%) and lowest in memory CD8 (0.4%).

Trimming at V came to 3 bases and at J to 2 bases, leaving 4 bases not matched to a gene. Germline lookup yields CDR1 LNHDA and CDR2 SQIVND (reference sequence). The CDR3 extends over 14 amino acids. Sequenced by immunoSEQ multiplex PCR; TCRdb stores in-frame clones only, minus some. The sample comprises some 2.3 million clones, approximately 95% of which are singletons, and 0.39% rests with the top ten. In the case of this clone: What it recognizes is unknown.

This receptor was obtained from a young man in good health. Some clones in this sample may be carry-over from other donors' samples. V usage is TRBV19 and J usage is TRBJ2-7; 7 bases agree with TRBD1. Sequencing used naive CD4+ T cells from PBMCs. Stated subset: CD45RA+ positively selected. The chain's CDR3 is CASSMTGSPYEQYF. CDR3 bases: TGTGCCAGTAGTATGACAGGGTCCCCCTACGAGCAGTACTTC.